The next 12 T cell receptor beta chains were all read from a single sample in a study of identical twins. TCRdb re-called the 5' RACE reads through MiXCR, storing one row per CDR3 protein. Of approximately 600,000 distinct CDR3 sequences listed, 9.6% are singletons. The sample was also reused in another study, on yellow fever vaccine responses in identical twins.

Material: PBMCs. Receptors were obtained from a woman younger than 30 in good health.

This clonotype was counted only a few times. The chain carries TRBV6-1 and TRBJ2-2, with D possibly TRBD2 on 5 matching bases. Germline V gene data show CDR1 as MNHNS and CDR2 as SASEGT. The germline V and J ends were trimmed by 5 bases and 0 bases, with 13 bases remaining between them. The CDR3 loop spans 16 amino acids. The CDR3 spells CASSRAALANTGELFF. Written as DNA, the CDR3 is TGTGCCAGCAGTCGGGCTGCACTAGCGAACACCGGGGAGCTGTTTTTT.

The table lists this clonotype with a few counts. The chain recombines TRBV10-3 with TRBJ2-1; D is perhaps TRBD2 (5 bases). The CDR3 runs to 15 residues. Between the trimmed V and J ends, which lost 6 bases and 0 bases, there was a span of 12 bases. The germline gives CDR1 ENHRY, CDR2 SYGVKD. The DNA for the CDR3 is TGTGCCATCAGCGCTAGCTTAAGCTCCTACAATGAGCAGTTCTTC. Its translation is CAISASLSSYNEQFF.

CDR3 nucleotides: TGCGCCAGCAGCCAAGATACCGCTAGCGGGAGTTGGAATGAGCAGTTCTTC. It is translated as CASSQDTASGSWNEQFF. The chain couples TRBV4-3 to TRBJ2-1, with 10 bases matching TRBD2. CDR3 length equals 17 residues. J lost 7 bases, V lost 0 bases, and 9 bases had no gene match. From germline, CDR1 is LGHNA and CDR2 YSLEER.

This clonotype showed up many times. The chain recombines TRBV12-3 or TRBV12-4 with TRBJ2-7; D perhaps matches TRBD2 (7 bases). The V end was cut by 6 bases, the J end by 3 bases, with 15 bases between. The CDR3 is 14 residues long. The CDR3 nucleotides read TGTGCCAGCAGACGAGGGGGGGCAGGCTACGAGCAGTACTTC. Encoded protein: CASRRGGAGYEQYF.

This clonotype showed up just a few times. The V gene is TRBV4-3, the J gene TRBJ2-7; D gene unclear. In germline, CDR1 is LGHNA, CDR2 YSLEER. The CDR3 loop spans 14 amino acids. Trimming removed 1 base from V and 6 bases from J, with 13 bases in between. The CDR3 loop reads CASSQGIAESEQYF. In DNA form, the CDR3 reads TGCGCCAGCAGCCAAGGAATAGCCGAAAGCGAGCAGTACTTC.

A few counts support this clonotype. The chain couples TRBV27 to TRBJ1-5, with D possibly TRBD1 on 6 matching bases. The CDR3 length is 14 residues. CDR1 and CDR2 (germline): MNHEY, SMNVEV (reference sequence). The germline V and J ends were trimmed by 2 bases and 5 bases, with 10 bases remaining between them. The chain's CDR3 is CASSLAGQYQPQHF. CDR3 in DNA: TGTGCCAGCAGTTTAGCCGGACAGTATCAGCCCCAGCATTTT.

This clonotype was seen a handful of times. The chain employs TRBV25-1 and TRBJ1-2; a weak D match, TRBD1 (6 bases). This CDR3 is built from 15 residues. Germline V CDR1 and CDR2: MGHDK, SYGVNS. V lost 4 bases and J 8 bases, leaving 20 bases between the germline ends. CDR3 loop: CASSALVWGGGGYTF. The DNA for the CDR3 is TGTGCCAGCAGTGCCCTCGTCTGGGGGGGCGGCGGCTACACCTTC.

The chain carries TRBV30 and TRBJ2-1; 9 bases line up with TRBD1. The length of the CDR3 is 14 residues. V shed 5 bases and J 5 bases; nucleotides not matched to a gene: 7. CDR1 GTSNPN and CDR2 SVGIG come from the germline V gene (reference sequence). In nucleotides, the CDR3 is TGTGCCTGGTTAGACAGGGGGGGTCACAATGAGCAGTTCTTC. It specifies CAWLDRGGHNEQFF. The full variable domain, rest sourced from reference TRBV30 and TRBJ2-1, is SQTIHQWPATLVQPVGSPLSLECTVEGTSNPNLYWYRQAAGRGLQLLFYSVGIGQISSEVPQNLSASRPQDRQFILSSKKLLLSDSGFYLCAWLDRGGHNEQFFGPGTRLTVL.

CDR3 DNA sequence: TGTGCCAGCAGTTACAGGAGTGCAGATACGCAGTATTTT. Encoded protein: CASSYRSADTQYF. The genes are TRBV6-5 and TRBJ2-3; the D is unclear. Germline V lookup: CDR1 MNHEY, CDR2 SVGAGI. Trimming pared 2 bases from V and 4 bases from J, leaving 7 bases between. The CDR3 consists of 13 residues.

The V gene is TRBV5-6, the J gene TRBJ2-5; 7 bases fit TRBD1. The V and J ends lost 4 bases and 2 bases, in that order; junction bases with no gene match: 11. This CDR3 comprises 16 residues. Germline assignment: CDR1 SGHDT and CDR2 YYEEEE. CDR3 region: CASSPHGTEKQETQYF. The DNA for the CDR3 is TGTGCCAGCAGCCCTCACGGGACAGAAAAACAAGAGACCCAGTACTTC.

This clonotype was recorded a few times. The V gene is TRBV7-9, the J gene TRBJ1-2, with 7 bases identical to TRBD1. CDR1 and CDR2 (germline): SEHNR, FQNEAQ (reference sequence). V lost 5 bases and J lost 4; bases outside the gene matches: 10. The CDR3 covers 15 residues. CDR3 loop: CASSLRDSPSYGYTF. The CDR3 DNA sequence: TGTGCCAGCAGCCTGAGGGACAGTCCTTCCTATGGCTACACCTTC.

This clonotype was seen many times. This chain uses TRBV29-1 with TRBJ2-3; TRBD1 matches 11 bases. V gave up 6 bases and J gave up 4 bases; unmatched junction bases: 6. The germline gives CDR1 SQVTM, CDR2 ANQGSEA. CDR3 length: 14 amino acids. The CDR3 bases are TGCAGCGTGGTGGACAGGGGGCTAGCAGATACGCAGTATTTT. It is translated as CSVVDRGLADTQYF.